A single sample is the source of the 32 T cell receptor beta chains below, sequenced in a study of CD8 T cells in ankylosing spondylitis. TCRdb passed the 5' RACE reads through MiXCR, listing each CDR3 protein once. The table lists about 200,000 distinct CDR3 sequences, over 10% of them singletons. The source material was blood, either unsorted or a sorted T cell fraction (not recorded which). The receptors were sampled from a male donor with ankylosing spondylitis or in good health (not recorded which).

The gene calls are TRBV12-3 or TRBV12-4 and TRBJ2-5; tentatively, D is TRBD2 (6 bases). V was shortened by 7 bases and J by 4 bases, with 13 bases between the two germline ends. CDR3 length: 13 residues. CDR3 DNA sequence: TGTGCCAGCACCTCGGAGGGAAGAGAGACCCAGTACTTC. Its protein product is CASTSEGRETQYF.

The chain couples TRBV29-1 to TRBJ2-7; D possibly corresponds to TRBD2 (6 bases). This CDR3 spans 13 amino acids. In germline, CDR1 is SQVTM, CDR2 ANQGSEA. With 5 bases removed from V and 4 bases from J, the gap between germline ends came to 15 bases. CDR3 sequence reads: CSVRVADDYEQYF. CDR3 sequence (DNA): TGCAGCGTTCGGGTAGCGGATGATTACGAGCAGTACTTC.

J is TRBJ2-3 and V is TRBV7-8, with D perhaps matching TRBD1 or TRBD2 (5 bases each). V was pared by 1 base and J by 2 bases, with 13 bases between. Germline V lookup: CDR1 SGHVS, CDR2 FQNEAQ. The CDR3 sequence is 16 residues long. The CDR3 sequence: CASSLGDAPPTDTQYF. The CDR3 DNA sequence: TGTGCCAGCAGCTTAGGGGACGCGCCCCCCACAGATACGCAGTATTTT. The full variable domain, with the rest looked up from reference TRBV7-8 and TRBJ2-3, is GAGVSQSPRYKVAKRGQDVALRCDPISGHVSLFWYQQALGQGPEFLTYFQNEAQLDKSGLPSDRFFAERPEGSVSTLKIQRTQQEDSAVYLCASSLGDAPPTDTQYFGPGTRLTVL.

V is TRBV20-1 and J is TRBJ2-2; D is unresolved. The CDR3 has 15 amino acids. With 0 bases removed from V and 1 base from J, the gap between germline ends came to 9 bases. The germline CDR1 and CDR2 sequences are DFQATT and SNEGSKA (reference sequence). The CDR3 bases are TGCAGTGCTAGAGACAAGGTGGGGAACACCGGGGAGCTGTTTTTT. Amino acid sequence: CSARDKVGNTGELFF.

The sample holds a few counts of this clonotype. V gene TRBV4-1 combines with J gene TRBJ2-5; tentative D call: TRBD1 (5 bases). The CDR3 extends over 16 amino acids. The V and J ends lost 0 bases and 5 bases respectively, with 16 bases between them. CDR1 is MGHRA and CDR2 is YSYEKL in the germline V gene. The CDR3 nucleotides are TGCGCCAGCAGCCAAGATAATCCCAGGGTCCGCGAGACCCAGTACTTC. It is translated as CASSQDNPRVRETQYF.

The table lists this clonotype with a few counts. CDR3 residues: CASTRGPDTQYF. CDR3 DNA: TGTGCCAGCACCCGCGGGCCGGATACGCAGTATTTT. This chain links TRBV12-3 or TRBV12-4 with TRBJ2-3; perhaps TRBD2 as D (5 bases). The V end lost 7 bases, the J end lost 6 bases, and 11 bases lay between the germline ends. The CDR3 is 12 amino acids.

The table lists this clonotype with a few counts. This chain's CDR3 is CASSSTGTQYF. CDR3 DNA: TGTGCCAGCAGCTCAACCGGGACGCAGTATTTT. The chain uses TRBV7-2 and TRBJ2-3; D gene unclear. Germline V gene lookup returns CDR1 SGHTA and CDR2 FQGNSA. Trimming removed 4 bases from V and 9 bases from J, with 8 bases in between. The CDR3 runs to 11 residues.

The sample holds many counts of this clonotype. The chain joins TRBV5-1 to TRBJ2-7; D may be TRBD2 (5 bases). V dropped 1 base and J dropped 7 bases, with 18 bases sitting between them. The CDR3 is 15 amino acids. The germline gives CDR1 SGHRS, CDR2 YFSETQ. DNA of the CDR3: TGCGCCAGCAGCTTGCAATTCGGAGCTTCGGGGGAGCAGTACTTC. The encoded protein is CASSLQFGASGEQYF.

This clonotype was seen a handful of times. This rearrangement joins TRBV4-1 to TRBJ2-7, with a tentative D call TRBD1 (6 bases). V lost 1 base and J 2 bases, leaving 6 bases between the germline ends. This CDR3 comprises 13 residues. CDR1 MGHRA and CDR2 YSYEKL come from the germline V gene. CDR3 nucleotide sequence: TGCGCCAGCAGCCAAGGACAGGCCTACGAGCAGTACTTC. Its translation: CASSQGQAYEQYF.

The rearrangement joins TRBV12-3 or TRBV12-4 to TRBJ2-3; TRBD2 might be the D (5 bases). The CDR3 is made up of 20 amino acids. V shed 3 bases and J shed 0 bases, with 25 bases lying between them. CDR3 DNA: TGTGCCAGCAGTTTGGGTAGTGGCTTGGTAGCGAGAACTAGCACAGATACGCAGTATTTT. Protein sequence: CASSLGSGLVARTSTDTQYF.

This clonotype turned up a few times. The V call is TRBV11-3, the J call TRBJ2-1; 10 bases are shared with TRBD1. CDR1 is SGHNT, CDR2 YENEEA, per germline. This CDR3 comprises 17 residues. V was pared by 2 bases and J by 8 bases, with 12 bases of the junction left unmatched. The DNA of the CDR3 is TGTGCCAGCAGCTTAAGACTGCCCAGGGACAGGGGACATGAGCAGTTCTTC. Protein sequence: CASSLRLPRDRGHEQFF.

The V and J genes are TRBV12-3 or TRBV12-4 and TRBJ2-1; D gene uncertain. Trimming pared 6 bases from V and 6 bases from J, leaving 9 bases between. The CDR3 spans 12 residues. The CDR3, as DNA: TGTGCCAGCAGCCTGCTACTCAATGAGCAGTTCTTC. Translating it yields CASSLLLNEQFF.

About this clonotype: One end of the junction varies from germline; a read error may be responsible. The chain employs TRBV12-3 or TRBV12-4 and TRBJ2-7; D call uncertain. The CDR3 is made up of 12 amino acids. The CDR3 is CASSLSSCEQYF. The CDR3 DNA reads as TGTGCCAGCAGTTTAAGCTCCTGCGAGCAGTACTTC.

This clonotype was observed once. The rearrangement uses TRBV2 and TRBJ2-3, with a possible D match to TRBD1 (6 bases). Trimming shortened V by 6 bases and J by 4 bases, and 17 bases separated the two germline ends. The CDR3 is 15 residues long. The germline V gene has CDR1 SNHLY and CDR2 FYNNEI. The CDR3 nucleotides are TGTGCCAGCAGCCAGGGTGCGACAGGTTCAGATACGCAGTATTTT. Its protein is CASSQGATGSDTQYF.

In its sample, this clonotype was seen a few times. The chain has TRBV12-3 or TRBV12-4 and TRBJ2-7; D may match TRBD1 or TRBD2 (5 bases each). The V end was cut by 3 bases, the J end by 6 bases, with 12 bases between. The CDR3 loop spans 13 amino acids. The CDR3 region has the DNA TGTGCCAGCAGTTTCGACTTGGGACCCGAGCAGTACTTC. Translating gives CASSFDLGPEQYF.

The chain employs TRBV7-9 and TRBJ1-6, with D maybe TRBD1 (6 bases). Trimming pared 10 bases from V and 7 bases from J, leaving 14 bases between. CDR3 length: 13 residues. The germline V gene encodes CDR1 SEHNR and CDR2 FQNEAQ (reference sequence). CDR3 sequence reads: CAIPGQGNSPLHF. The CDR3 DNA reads TGTGCCATCCCAGGGCAGGGGAATTCACCCCTCCACTTT.

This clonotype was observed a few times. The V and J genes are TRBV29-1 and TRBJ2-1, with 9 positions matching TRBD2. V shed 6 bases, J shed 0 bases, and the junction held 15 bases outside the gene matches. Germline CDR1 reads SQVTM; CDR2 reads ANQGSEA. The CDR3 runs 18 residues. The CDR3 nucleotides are TGCAGCGTGGATGGGGCGGGAGGGCCTCGAAGCTCCTACAATGAGCAGTTCTTC. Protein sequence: CSVDGAGGPRSSYNEQFF.

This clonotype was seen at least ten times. For the CDR3, the DNA is TGTGCCAGCAGTTACTGGGACCCTGATATTGGATCCTACGAGCAGTACTTC. Amino acids: CASSYWDPDIGSYEQYF. The rearrangement joins TRBV6-2 or TRBV6-3 to TRBJ2-7; the D call may be TRBD1 or TRBD2 (5 bases each). The V gene lost 1 base and the J gene lost 1 base, with 17 bases spanning the gap. This CDR3 has 17 amino acids. Germline loops: CDR1 MNHEY, CDR2 SVGEGT.

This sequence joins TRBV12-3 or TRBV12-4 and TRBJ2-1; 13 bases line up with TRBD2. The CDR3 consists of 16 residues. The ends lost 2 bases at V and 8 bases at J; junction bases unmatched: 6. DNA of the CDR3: TGTGCCAGCAGTTTATCGGGGACTAGCGGGATCGATGAGCAGTTCTTC. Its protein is CASSLSGTSGIDEQFF.

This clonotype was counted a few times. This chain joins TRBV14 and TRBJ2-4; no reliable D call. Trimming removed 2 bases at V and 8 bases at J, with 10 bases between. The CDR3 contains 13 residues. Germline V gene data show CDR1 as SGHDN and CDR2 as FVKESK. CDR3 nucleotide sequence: TGTGCCAGCAGCCAACTCGACGGAGACATTCAGTACTTC. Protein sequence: CASSQLDGDIQYF.

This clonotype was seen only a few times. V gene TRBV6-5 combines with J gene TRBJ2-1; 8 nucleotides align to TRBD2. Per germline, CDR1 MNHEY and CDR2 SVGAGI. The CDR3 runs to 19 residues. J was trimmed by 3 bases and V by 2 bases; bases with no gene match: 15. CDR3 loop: CASSYPPVRGRPFYNEQFF. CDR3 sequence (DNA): TGTGCCAGCAGTTACCCCCCGGTGCGCGGGAGGCCCTTCTACAATGAGCAGTTCTTC.

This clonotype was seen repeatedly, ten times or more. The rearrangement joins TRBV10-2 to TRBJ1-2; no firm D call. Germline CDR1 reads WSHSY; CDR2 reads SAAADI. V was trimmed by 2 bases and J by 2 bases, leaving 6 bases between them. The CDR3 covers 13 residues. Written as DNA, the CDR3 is TGCGCCAGCAGTGAGGGCAGGAACTATGGCTACACCTTC. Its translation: CASSEGRNYGYTF.

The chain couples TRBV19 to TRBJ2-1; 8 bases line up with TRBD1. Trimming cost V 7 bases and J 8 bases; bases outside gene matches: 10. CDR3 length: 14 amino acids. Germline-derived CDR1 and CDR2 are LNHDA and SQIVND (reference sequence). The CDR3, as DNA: TGTGCCAGTACCACCGGGACAGGATTGCATGAGCAGTTCTTC. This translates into CASTTGTGLHEQFF.

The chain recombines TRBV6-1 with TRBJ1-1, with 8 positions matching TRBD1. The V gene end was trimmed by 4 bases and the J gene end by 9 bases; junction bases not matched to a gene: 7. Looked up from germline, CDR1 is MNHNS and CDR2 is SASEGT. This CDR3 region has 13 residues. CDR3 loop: CASSGTGKAKAFF. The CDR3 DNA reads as TGTGCCAGCAGTGGGACAGGGAAGGCGAAAGCTTTCTTT.

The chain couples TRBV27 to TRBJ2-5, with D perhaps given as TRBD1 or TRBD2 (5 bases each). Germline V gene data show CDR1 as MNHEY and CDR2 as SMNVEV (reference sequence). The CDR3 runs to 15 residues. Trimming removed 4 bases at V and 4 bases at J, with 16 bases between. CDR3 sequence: CASSSTRDVGETQYF. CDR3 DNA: TGTGCCAGCAGTTCAACCCGGGACGTGGGAGAGACCCAGTACTTC.

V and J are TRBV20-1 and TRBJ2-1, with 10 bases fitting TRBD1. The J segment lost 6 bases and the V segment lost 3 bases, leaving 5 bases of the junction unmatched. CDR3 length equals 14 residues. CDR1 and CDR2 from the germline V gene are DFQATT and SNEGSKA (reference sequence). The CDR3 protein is CSARDRGGTNEQFF. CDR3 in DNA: TGCAGTGCTAGGGACAGGGGGGGTACCAATGAGCAGTTCTTC.

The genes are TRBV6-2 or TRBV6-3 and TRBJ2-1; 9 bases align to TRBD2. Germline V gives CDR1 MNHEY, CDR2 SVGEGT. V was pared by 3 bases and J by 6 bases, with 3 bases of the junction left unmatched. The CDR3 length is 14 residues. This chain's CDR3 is CASSYGSGGNEQFF. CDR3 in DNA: TGTGCCAGCAGTTATGGTAGCGGGGGCAATGAGCAGTTCTTC.

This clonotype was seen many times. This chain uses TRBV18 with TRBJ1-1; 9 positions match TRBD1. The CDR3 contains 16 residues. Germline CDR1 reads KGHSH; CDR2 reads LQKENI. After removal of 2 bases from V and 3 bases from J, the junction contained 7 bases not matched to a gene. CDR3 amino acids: CASSPETGGLDTEAFF. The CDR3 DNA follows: TGTGCCAGCTCACCAGAGACAGGGGGATTGGACACTGAAGCTTTCTTT.

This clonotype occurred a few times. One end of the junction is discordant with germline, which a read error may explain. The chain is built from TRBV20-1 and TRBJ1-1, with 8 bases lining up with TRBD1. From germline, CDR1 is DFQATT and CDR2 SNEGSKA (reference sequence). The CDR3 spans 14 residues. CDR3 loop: CSALTDRGNTEAFF. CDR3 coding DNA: TGCAGTGCCCTCACCGACAGGGGAAACACTGAAGCCTTCTTT.

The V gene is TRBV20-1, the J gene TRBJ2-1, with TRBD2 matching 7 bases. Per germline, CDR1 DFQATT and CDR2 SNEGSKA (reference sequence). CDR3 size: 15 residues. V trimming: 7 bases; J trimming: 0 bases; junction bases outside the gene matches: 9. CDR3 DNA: TGCAGTGTTAACCTGGGGGGGGTCTCCTACAATGAGCAGTTCTTC. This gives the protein CSVNLGGVSYNEQFF.

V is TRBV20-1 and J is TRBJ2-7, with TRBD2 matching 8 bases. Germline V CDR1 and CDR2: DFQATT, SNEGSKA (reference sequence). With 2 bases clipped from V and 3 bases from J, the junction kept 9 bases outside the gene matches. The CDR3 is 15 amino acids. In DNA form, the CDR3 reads TGCAGTGCTAGACCAGCGGGAGTATTGAACTACGAGCAGTACTTC. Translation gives CSARPAGVLNYEQYF.

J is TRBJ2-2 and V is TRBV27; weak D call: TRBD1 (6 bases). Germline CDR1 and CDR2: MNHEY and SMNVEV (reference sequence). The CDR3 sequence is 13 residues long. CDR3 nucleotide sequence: TGTGGAGGGGACACGAGGAGCACCGGGGAGCTGTTTTTT. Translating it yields CGGDTRSTGELFF.